This T cell receptor beta chain was found in a study of regulatory T cells in long-lasting Graves disease (dated by TCRdb to about 2021). In terms of the full investigation: Antithyroid drugs had been taken for less than 3 months by newly diagnosed Graves' disease patients. The study was registered as a clinical trial and conducted in China. Peripheral blood TCR sequencing and RNA sequencing compared persistent Graves' disease patients with newly diagnosed Graves' disease patients. TCR sequencing covered 13 persistent and some 20 newly diagnosed Graves' disease patients, around 33 samples in total.

The CDR3 goes from the cysteine to the phenylalanine over 13 residues. Kept here is only the CDR3 DNA, which spans 39 bases and is read in frame from base 1. V is reduced by 2 bases and J by 8 bases, leaving a spacing of 12 bases between them. CDR1 SGHVS and CDR2 FQNEAQ were looked up in the germline V gene. What the authors observed across the whole study: The small sample size was acknowledged by the authors as a limitation that may reduce accuracy. Only peripheral blood was studied, because thyroid tissue, the primary lesion, was inaccessible. TRBV28, TRBJ1-2 and TRBJ2-5 were preferentially used in persistent disease, while TRBV20-1 and TRBJ2-1 were favored in newly diagnosed disease. Only the TCR beta chain was sequenced and analyzed. Patients with persistent disease shared more public clonotypes (approximately 2,500) than newly diagnosed patients did (about 970). Persistent Graves' disease patients showed lower TCR Shannon entropy and fewer highly expanded clones than newly diagnosed patients, suggesting clonal expansion.

The sample's time point, from its label and the paper: newly diagnosed GD, antithyroid drugs for less than 3 months. For both TCR sequencing and RNA sequencing, RNA was extracted from PBMCs using TRIzol. Graves' disease was diagnosed according to American Thyroid Association guidelines. Recruitment of patients was carried out at an endocrinology department in Xi'an, China. Each patient gave about 10 milliliters of peripheral blood, collected in an EDTA anticoagulant tube. Ficoll Paque Plus density gradient separation was used to isolate PBMCs, and no additional T cell sorting was done. An Agilent 2100 Bioanalyzer and agarose gel were used to check RNA quality, while a NanoDrop 2000 measured RNA concentration. Libraries were made using multiplex PCR. The run used an Illumina HiSeq 4000. TCR beta libraries were built with iRepertoire HTBI primers and Arm-PCR amplification of CDR3 regions. Gel purification was performed on PCR products prior to sequencing. From the authors' description of their analysis: Gene usage analysis of CDR3 amino acid clonotypes relied on the 60 or so TRBV and about 13 TRBJ segments identified across samples. COPE and FqMerger were used to merge the filtered high-quality paired reads into contigs. BLAST was used to align contigs to IMGT TRBV, TRBD and TRBJ reference genes, with CDR3 defined following IMGT. Any clonotype with a frequency above 0.1% was classified as a highly expanded clone. Repertoire diversity was measured by Shannon entropy, and V-J evenness by the Gini coefficient. Clonotypes shared by more than one individual were considered public. TCRdb cleaned the public reads at Q25 with fastp, built clones with MiXCR and kept in-frame beta chains. Each CDR3 protein appears once, grouped with its most common genes and DNA. It is TCRdb's table, rather than the study itself, that gives the V and J calls and clone size. The sample includes a few hundred thousand distinct CDR3 sequences, with 16% observed a single time. The top ten clonotypes cover 25% to 30% of the sample.

As concerns this clonotype: Its recognized antigen is unknown. Base qualities were left out, and no much larger clone turns up one base away.

These sequences were also reported in another study, on T cells in Graves' hyperthyroidism and ophthalmopathy. As noted in the second study: Stable Graves' hyperthyroidism was defined as the absence of progression to ophthalmopathy over 18 months of follow-up. Hyperthyroidism patients were aged 18 to 65 years and newly diagnosed, with disease duration of less than 2 months. Patients with uncontrolled infections, other autoimmune diseases, pregnancy or lactation were excluded. Diagnoses were established on the basis of clinical symptoms, serum thyroxine and TRAb, thyroid ultrasound, and orbital computed tomography. For the first round of RT-PCR on the TCR CDR3, the HTBI primer set was used together with the Qiagen OneStep RT-PCR kit. Most expanded thyroid clonotypes (frequency above 0.001) were also detected in blood, suggesting blood repertoires may reflect thyroid immune responses. Ophthalmopathy was separated from stable hyperthyroidism by a 13 V-J signature model, with approximately 86% sensitivity and 81% to 82% specificity obtained in cross-validation and 80%/75% obtained in testing. In validation, progression to ophthalmopathy was predicted by the model with around 71% sensitivity and about 72% specificity, a median of around 5.9 months before onset. To identify distinguishing TCR V-J signatures, a discovery cohort of about 95 patients was used, comprising 40 to 45 with Graves' ophthalmopathy and around 60 with stable Graves' hyperthyroidism. Prospective prediction of ophthalmopathy was tested in an independent validation cohort consisting of fewer than 20 hyperthyroidism patients and 15 or so patients who later progressed to ophthalmopathy. The 95 to 100 discovery patients were randomly divided into training and test sets at a 7:3 ratio. In addition, the study compared T-cell repertoires in thyroid tissue and in blood from a handful of Graves' hyperthyroidism patients. Following sampling, methimazole starting at 30 mg daily was given to hyperthyroidism patients, and high-dose intravenous methylprednisolone was given to ophthalmopathy patients. Libraries were constructed in a second round of multiplex PCR, after which size selection and purification were performed. The libraries were sequenced on an Illumina HiSeq2000 using paired-end 100 bp reads. Raw data were processed with SOAPnuke, discarding reads with adapters, uncalled bases, mean Phred below 15, or no exact constant-primer or identifier match. High-quality paired reads were merged with COPE v1.2.5, and unique nucleotide sequences were defined as clonotypes. Clonotypes were aligned to IMGT TRBV, TRBD and TRBJ reference segments using MiTCR v1.1. The analysis included only V-J combinations with a frequency above 0.0001, which together covered 99% to 99.2% of the repertoires. The TCS score was defined as the ratio of F50 (clonal expansion) to E x V (chaos), calculated using BLOSUM62-based TCRdist between CDR3 peptides within each V-J. Welch's t-statistics and random forest reduced around 550 V-J features to 10 to 15, which were used in a naive Bayes classifier (R e1071). Sample size was not statistically predetermined, and investigators were not blinded to group allocation. The paper reports TCR Vbeta CDR3 sequencing of more than 120 peripheral blood samples: some 41 ophthalmopathy, under 80 hyperthyroidism and 17 progressor patients.

The chain is assembled from TRBV7-8 and TRBJ1-1; TRBD1 is possibly the D segment (5 matching bases). This clonotype originated in a man aged 35-49 years with Graves disease. Donor details come from another sample of the same person, matched by shared clones. The sample in question was peripheral blood mononuclear cells (PBMCs), obtained at new diagnosis, from a patient treated with antithyroid drugs. Here the CDR3 is given as CASSLTIQGEAFF. DNA sequence: TGTGCCAGCAGCTTAACGATCCAGGGCGAAGCTTTCTTT.